A single TCR beta chain is shown here with its context. A Seattle source enrolled patients during active infection and followed them longitudinally. This sample is part of a study of blood T cell repertoires in COVID-19. The V end lost 4 bases, the J end lost 2 bases, and 18 bases lay between the germline ends. The CDR3 is 17 residues long. Germline CDR1 LGHDT, CDR2 YNNKEL (reference sequence). Measured with immunoSEQ multiplex PCR; TCRdb has only the in-frame clones, and not every one. The table records about 260,000 clones, 70% to 90% of them present only once. This chain joins TRBV3-1 (or the pseudogene TRBV3-2) and TRBJ2-4; D may be TRBD2 (5 bases). The clonotype comes from a woman aged 55-69 years with COVID-19, enrolled during active disease. Sequencing was carried out using peripheral blood. The CDR3 nucleotides read TGTGCCAGCAGCCCACTAGACCACCGACCAACCAAAAACATTCAGTACTTC. As protein: CASSPLDHRPTKNIQYF.